These T cell receptor beta chains were read from a single sample in a study of cytomegalovirus exposure and HLA in healthy donors. The method was immunoSEQ multiplex PCR; TCRdb's version includes in-frame clones alone and lacks a portion of them. The top ten clones hold over 0.2% of a sample with 90,000 to 150,000 clones, approximately 84% of them seen once. The sequencing sample was made of PBMCs. These receptors originate from a man aged 45 to 65 in good health and CMV-seronegative. The CDR3 runs from the conserved cysteine through the conserved F or W. A D gene is named only where the DNA matches it firmly. Some rows have no size entry. The others give once, few or many, or a class for an expanded clone.

D gene	V gene	J gene	clone size	CDR3 DNA	CDR3 protein
.	TRBV10-3	TRBJ2-2	.	TGTGCCATCATCGGGGAGGAGGGCGGGGAGCTGTTTTTT	CAIIGEEGGELFF
TRBD2	TRBV5-8	TRBJ2-3	once	TGTGCCAGCAGCCCGTCAGCGGGGGCCATCACAGATACGCAGTATTTT	CASSPSAGAITDTQYF
.	TRBV28	TRBJ2-1	.	TGTGCCACCGTCCGGGACATTTACAATGAGCAGTTCTTC	CATVRDIYNEQFF
.	TRBV7-2	TRBJ2-5	.	TGTGCCAGCAGCCCAGACAGATACCAAGAGACCCAGTACTTC	CASSPDRYQETQYF
.	TRBV7-2	TRBJ2-2	.	TGTGCCAGCAGCATCGTGACTGGCGGAGGAGGCACCGGGGAGCTGTTTTTT	CASSIVTGGGGTGELFF
.	TRBV5-4	TRBJ2-3	.	TGTGCCAGCAGCGCGGATGCAGATACGCAGTATTTT	CASSADADTQYF
TRBD2	TRBV9	TRBJ2-3	few	TGTGCCAGCAGCGCCGGGACTAGACCCTCAGATACGCAGTATTTT	CASSAGTRPSDTQYF
TRBD1	TRBV6-1	TRBJ1-2	.	TGTGCCAGCAGAGTTGTGGGACAGAACTATGGCTACACCTTC	CASRVVGQNYGYTF
.	TRBV28	TRBJ1-4	.	TGTGCCAGCAGTTTCCCAGGTAGTGAAAAACTGTTTTTT	CASSFPGSEKLFF
.	TRBV6-6	TRBJ2-4	.	TGTGCCAGCAGTCCCCCAGGGGAAAACATTCAGTACTTC	CASSPPGENIQYF
TRBD1	TRBV18	TRBJ1-1	once	TGTGCCAGCTCACTCCGACAGGGGTGGACTGAAGCTTTCTTT	CASSLRQGWTEAFF
TRBD2	TRBV2	TRBJ2-7	.	TGTGCCAGCAGGGGAGGTGGGACTAGGGCCTACGAGCAGTACTTC	CASRGGGTRAYEQYF
.	TRBV10-3	TRBJ1-1	.	TGTGCCATCAGTGGTACGGTGACTGGCTATGAAGCTTTCTTT	CAISGTVTGYEAFF
TRBD2	TRBV6-1	TRBJ2-3	.	TGTGCCAGCAGGTGGCGCGGGGGACCCACAGATACGCAGTATTTT	CASRWRGGPTDTQYF
TRBD1	TRBV2	TRBJ1-2	.	TGTGCCAGCAGGACGCCTGGGACAGATTTCCGCGGCTACCCCTTC	CASRTPGTDFRGYPF
.	TRBV6-6	TRBJ2-1	few	TGTGCCGCAGTTTCCTTAAATGAGCAGTTCTTC	CAAVSLNEQFF
.	TRBV11-1	TRBJ2-5	.	TGTGCCAGCAGCCCCTCTGATAGTTCCCAAGAGACCCAGTACTTC	CASSPSDSSQETQYF
TRBD2	TRBV9	TRBJ2-1	once	TGTGCCAGCAGCACCCGACGGGCTAGCGGGAGCCATGAGCAGTTCTTC	CASSTRRASGSHEQFF
.	TRBV6-1	TRBJ2-1	many	TGTGCCAGCAGTGGGACAGATCGCGGTGAGCAGTTCTTC	CASSGTDRGEQFF
.	TRBV5-4	TRBJ1-4	.	TGTGCCAGCAGCTTGGCGGGGGTAGATGAAAAACTGTTTTTT	CASSLAGVDEKLFF
TRBD1	TRBV5-1	TRBJ1-2	.	TGCGCCAGCAGCTACCTGGACAGGGACTATGGCTACACCTTC	CASSYLDRDYGYTF
.	TRBV5-4	TRBJ2-1	.	TGTGCCAGCAGCTTTGGTAGGGGGAATCGTAGGAATGAGCAGTTCTTC	CASSFGRGNRRNEQFF
TRBD2	TRBV6-1	TRBJ2-3	.	TGTGCCAGCAGTGTATCGACTAGCGGCTCCACAGATACGCAGTATTTT	CASSVSTSGSTDTQYF
TRBD1	TRBV28	TRBJ2-7	.	TGTGCCAGCAGACCTACAGGGGGCTACGAGCAGTACTTC	CASRPTGGYEQYF
TRBD2	TRBV25-1	TRBJ2-5	.	TGTGCCAGCAGTGTAGGGACTAGCGGGAGTAGTGACAGGGAGCAGTACTTC	CASSVGTSGSSDREQYF
.	TRBV28	TRBJ2-1	.	TGTGCCAGCAGTCCCCCTGGCGGGGCATACAATGAGCAGTTCTTC	CASSPPGGAYNEQFF
.	TRBV7-2	TRBJ1-2	.	TGTGCCAGCAGCTTACTAGGAGTTGATAATGGCTACACCTTC	CASSLLGVDNGYTF
TRBD1	TRBV18	TRBJ2-5	.	TGTGCCAGCTCGAGTAGGGGGCTACAAGAGACCCAGTACTTC	CASSSRGLQETQYF
TRBD2	TRBV18	TRBJ2-7	.	TGTGCCAGCTCACCGGGGGGGGACGAGCAGTACTTC	CASSPGGDEQYF
TRBD1	TRBV7-3	TRBJ2-2	.	TGTGCCAGCAGCCTGGACAGGTCCCACACCGGGGAGCTGTTTTTT	CASSLDRSHTGELFF
TRBD1	TRBV7-9	TRBJ1-1	.	TGTGCCAGCAGCCCTTCCGGGACAGGGAACGAGCTGGGCACTGAAGCTTTCTTT	CASSPSGTGNELGTEAFF
.	TRBV30	TRBJ2-1	.	TGTGCCTGGAGAGGATCTCAGGGCAATGAGCAGTTCTTC	CAWRGSQGNEQFF
.	TRBV7-9	TRBJ1-5	.	TGTGCCAGCAGCCAAACAGGGTATGAGCCCCAGCATTTT	CASSQTGYEPQHF
.	TRBV7-9	TRBJ1-2	.	TGTGCCAGCATTCCCCTCGGGAATGTTCCTGGCTATGGCTACACCTTC	CASIPLGNVPGYGYTF
TRBD1	TRBV19	TRBJ2-7	.	TGTGCCAGTCGACGGATGGGACAGGGGGCGGGCGAGCAGTACTTC	CASRRMGQGAGEQYF
TRBD2	TRBV7-3	TRBJ2-3	.	TGTGCCAGCAGCTTAAGGGCGGGACTAGCGGGAGATACGCAGTATTTT	CASSLRAGLAGDTQYF
.	TRBV25-1	TRBJ2-5	.	TGTGCCAGCAGTGAGGGGCTAGAGTCCCAGTACTTC	CASSEGLESQYF
.	TRBV28	TRBJ2-1	.	TGTGCCAGCAGTCGCTCAGGGCGTGCCTCGAATGAGCAGTTCTTC	CASSRSGRASNEQFF
.	TRBV27	TRBJ1-1	few	TGTGCCAGCAGTTTTAGGGGGACTGAAGCTTTCTTT	CASSFRGTEAFF
TRBD1	TRBV30	TRBJ1-3	.	TGTGCCTTATCGCAGGGGGTCTCTGGAAACACCATATATTTT	CALSQGVSGNTIYF
.	TRBV6-1	TRBJ2-7	.	TGTGCCAGCACCGAATCGGGACACAACTACGAGCAGTACTTC	CASTESGHNYEQYF
.	TRBV27	TRBJ2-2	once	TGTGCCAGCAGTTTAGCAGGGGAATATTCCGGGGAGCTGTTTTTT	CASSLAGEYSGELFF
.	TRBV25-1	TRBJ2-2	.	TGTGCCATATTGACAGGGAACACCGGGGAGCTGTTTTTT	CAILTGNTGELFF
TRBD1	TRBV7-3	TRBJ1-1	.	TGTGCCAGCAGCTTCACCCTCTGGGGGGACAGGGAAGACCGATCTGAAGCTTTCTTT	CASSFTLWGDREDRSEAFF
.	TRBV10-3	TRBJ2-1	.	TGTGCCACCCAAATGGGCTTCGATGAGCAGTTCTTC	CATQMGFDEQFF